The present T cell receptor beta chain was sequenced within a study of blood T cell repertoires in COVID-19. Study information: Collection of acute and convalescent COVID-19 samples took place in the United States, Italy and Spain.

Per the germline V gene, CDR1 is SGHDN and CDR2 is FVKESK. The V end was cut by 0 bases, the J end by 3 bases, with 11 bases between. The CDR3 extends over 15 amino acids. Produced via immunoSEQ multiplex PCR; TCRdb's table is partial and in-frame only. The sample gives about 400,000 clones, more than 85% of which show up once; 2.5% to 3% is in the top ten. This clonotype was sampled from a woman aged 25 to 39 who had recovered from COVID-19. This chain connects TRBV14 to TRBJ1-2, with a tentative D call TRBD1 (6 bases). The material sequenced was PBMCs or T cells enriched from blood (not recorded which). The CDR3 bases are TGTGCCAGCAGCCAAGATACAGGGTGGGACTATGGCTACACCTTC. It encodes CASSQDTGWDYGYTF.